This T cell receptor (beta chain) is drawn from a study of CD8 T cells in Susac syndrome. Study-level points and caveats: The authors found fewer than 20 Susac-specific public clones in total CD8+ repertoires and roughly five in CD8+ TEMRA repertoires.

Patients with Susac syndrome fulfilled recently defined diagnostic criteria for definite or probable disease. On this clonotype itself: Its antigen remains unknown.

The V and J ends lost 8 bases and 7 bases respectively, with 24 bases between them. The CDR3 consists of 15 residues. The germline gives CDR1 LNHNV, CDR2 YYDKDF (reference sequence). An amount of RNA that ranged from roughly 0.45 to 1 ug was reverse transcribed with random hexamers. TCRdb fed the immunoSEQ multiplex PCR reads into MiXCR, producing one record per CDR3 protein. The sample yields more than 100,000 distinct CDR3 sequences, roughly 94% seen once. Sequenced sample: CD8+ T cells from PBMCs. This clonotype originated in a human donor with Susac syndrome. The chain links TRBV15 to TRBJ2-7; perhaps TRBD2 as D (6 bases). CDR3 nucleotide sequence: TGTGCCACCGCTCGACTTGTCGGGGACTCTAGAGAGCAGTACTTC. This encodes CATARLVGDSREQYF.